This TCR beta chain was identified in a study of blood T cell repertoires in COVID-19. Across the study: COVID-19 samples from acute and convalescent phases originated in the United States, Italy and Spain. PBMCs, B-cell-depleted T cells, or T cells were the source of the cDNA or gDNA that made up the material.

Germline V gene sequence: CDR1 LNHNV, CDR2 YYDKDF (reference sequence). Trimming took off 5 bases at V and 3 bases at J, with 23 bases between the two ends. The CDR3 has 17 residues. Original processing methods: By means of reference gene primer amplification, nucleated cell counts were estimated. Profiled with immunoSEQ multiplex PCR; TCRdb holds only in-frame clones, not every one. V, J and clone size are taken as reported in that table, and D and trimming were inferred from the DNA itself. The profile shows 200,000 to 250,000 clones, about 87% of them singletons. During the 2 weeks before they entered the study, exposed participants had met someone with a PCR-confirmed or clinician-diagnosed COVID-19 case.

The material sequenced was PBMCs or T cells enriched from blood (not recorded which). This chain links TRBV15 with TRBJ2-7; a weak D match, TRBD1 (5 bases). The sequence came from a woman younger than 45 who had been exposed to COVID-19. CDR3 coding DNA: TGTGCCACCAGCCCATCCACAGACAGAAGAGTACGCTACGAGCAGTACTTC. Protein: CATSPSTDRRVRYEQYF.